These 32 T cell receptor beta chains originate from one sample sequenced in a study of human T cells and chemical hapten exposure. Time point of the sample: patch test 2, 6 weeks after DPC sensitization. Treatment here: therapeutic diphenylcyclopropenone sensitization with weekly scalp DPC. One entry per CDR3 protein results from TCRdb running MiXCR on the RACE reads. The table lists about 80,000 distinct CDR3 sequences, more than 8.5% of them singletons. The input for sequencing was whole blood, taken in connection with sensitization to the hapten diphenylcyclopropenone (DPC). These receptors were collected from a woman aged 30 to 39 with alopecia areata. Some clones in this sample may be carry-over from other donors' samples.

This clonotype was counted between two and nine times. The DNA is omitted, as the CDR3 cannot be located on it reliably, and the CDR3 follows TCRdb's listing. CDR3 loop: CASSFAPGSGCIF. V usage is TRBV27 and J usage is TRBJ2-1; TRBD1 was called by the table and not checked on the DNA. Germline CDR1 reads MNHEY; CDR2 reads SMNVEV (reference sequence). The CDR3 region is 13 residues in length, termini included.

The chain has TRBV21-1 and TRBJ2-4; the table's D call of TRBD1 was not tested on the DNA. TRBV21-1 corresponds to a pseudogene. This CDR3 comprises 16 residues. In DNA, the CDR3 is TGTGCCAGCAGCAAGTTGGAACGGGACACCAAAAACATTCAGTACTTC. Its translation: CASSKLERDTKNIQYF.

V is TRBV20-1 and J is TRBJ2-1; a weak D match, TRBD1 (7 bases). The CDR3 covers 13 residues. From germline, CDR1 is DFQATT and CDR2 SNEGSKA (reference sequence). Trimming removed 6 bases from V and 0 bases from J, with 9 bases in between. CDR3 region: CSAQGGSYNEQFF. The CDR3 DNA reads as TGCAGTGCCCAGGGGGGCTCCTACAATGAGCAGTTCTTC.

This clonotype appeared many times. This sequence joins TRBV19 and TRBJ1-6; D ambiguous. CDR1 and CDR2 from the germline V gene are LNHDA and SQIVND (reference sequence). Trimming cost V 3 bases and J 0 bases, with 9 bases left between them. The CDR3 is 16 amino acids. For the CDR3, the DNA is TGTGCCAGTAGTATGCAGGTCAGCTCCTATAATTCACCCCTCCACTTT. Amino acids: CASSMQVSSYNSPLHF.

Details on this clonotype: The CDR3 does not end in the conserved phenylalanine or tryptophan, so this is likely a read error. CDR3 sequence reads: CASRRQGANSPLHL. In nucleotides, the CDR3 is TGTGCCAGCCGTCGACAGGGGGCTAATTCACCCCTCCACCTT. The V call is TRBV12-3 or TRBV12-4, the J call TRBJ1-6; 10 bases agree with TRBD1. This CDR3 spans 14 amino acids. The trim removed 8 bases at V and 6 bases at J, leaving 4 bases unmatched.

The table lists this clonotype with many counts. This rearrangement joins TRBV20-1 to TRBJ1-5, with TRBD1 matching over 7 bases. The germline V gene encodes CDR1 DFQATT and CDR2 SNEGSKA (reference sequence). Trimming removed 0 bases from V and 3 bases from J; junction bases left unmatched: 5. The CDR3 covers 15 residues. CDR3 residues: CSARDTGTVNQPQHF. The CDR3 coding sequence is TGCAGTGCTAGAGATACCGGGACAGTCAATCAGCCCCAGCATTTT.

This clonotype was detected only a few times. The rearrangement uses TRBV10-3 and TRBJ2-7; 9 bases line up with TRBD1. Germline lookup yields CDR1 ENHRY and CDR2 SYGVKD. The CDR3 has 13 residues. The V segment lost 6 bases and the J segment 5 bases; nucleotides outside the gene matches: 5. CDR3 DNA: TGTGCCATCAGAAGGGACAGGGACCACGAGCAGTACTTC. As protein: CAIRRDRDHEQYF.

There are many counts of this clonotype. The chain carries TRBV5-6 and TRBJ2-1; 7 bases agree with TRBD1. This CDR3 region has 15 residues. Unmatched junction bases numbered 4, after V lost 1 base and J lost 3 bases. CDR1 is SGHDT, CDR2 YYEEEE, per germline. The CDR3 nucleotides are TGTGCCAGCAGCTTGTTGGGACAGAACTACAATGAGCAGTTCTTC. Protein product: CASSLLGQNYNEQFF.

This clonotype was seen repeatedly, ten times or more. The chain employs TRBV3-1 and TRBJ1-2; a weak D match, TRBD1 (6 bases). V shed 4 bases and J shed 5 bases, with 8 bases lying between them. Germline CDR1 and CDR2: LGHDT and YNNKEL (reference sequence). The CDR3 is 12 amino acids. CDR3 bases: TGTGCCAGCAGCCGAGGGGGATATGGCTACACCTTC. Translating gives CASSRGGYGYTF. The variable domain in full, with the rest retrieved from reference TRBV3-1 and TRBJ1-2, is DTAVSQTPKYLVTQMGNDKSIKCEQNLGHDTMYWYKQDSKKFLKIMFSYNNKELIINETVPNRFSPKSPDKAHLNLHINSLELGDSAVYFCASSRGGYGYTFGSGTRLTVV.

In its sample, this clonotype was seen many times. The V gene is TRBV2, the J gene TRBJ1-5; D is ambiguous. Deletions cut 2 bases from V and 1 base from J, with 6 bases between. CDR1 and CDR2 (germline): SNHLY, FYNNEI. The CDR3 runs to 14 residues. CDR3 sequence reads: CASSESRSNQPQHF. The CDR3 coding sequence is TGTGCCAGCAGTGAATCACGGAGCAATCAGCCCCAGCATTTT.

This clonotype showed up many times. The genes are TRBV29-1 and TRBJ1-1, with 10 bases identical to TRBD1. V was clipped by 7 bases and J by 7 bases; unmatched bases: 6. Germline CDR1 reads SQVTM; CDR2 reads ANQGSEA. The CDR3 runs 12 residues. Here the CDR3 DNA reads TGCAGCGGGGGACAGGGGAGGGGTGAAGCTTTCTTT. Its translation is CSGGQGRGEAFF. Together with reference TRBV29-1 and TRBJ1-1, the CDR3 gives the full variable domain: SAVISQKPSRDICQRGTSLTIQCQVDSQVTMMFWYRQQPGQSLTLIATANQGSEATYESGFVIDKFPISRPNLTFSTLTVSNMSPEDSSIYLCSGGQGRGEAFFGQGTRLTVV.

The V and J genes are TRBV28 and TRBJ2-7; no firm D call. This CDR3 is 12 amino acids long. Germline V gives CDR1 MDHEN, CDR2 SYDVKM. V was cut by 6 bases and J by 2 bases, with 8 bases left in between. The CDR3 spells CASRTPAYEQYF. The CDR3 DNA follows: TGTGCCAGCAGGACTCCAGCCTACGAGCAGTACTTC.

This clonotype has ten or more counts. This chain connects TRBV19 to TRBJ2-7, with 10 bases lining up with TRBD1. CDR1 LNHDA and CDR2 SQIVND come from the germline V gene (reference sequence). V lost 4 bases to trimming and J lost 5 bases; unmatched junction nucleotides: 8. This CDR3 region has 15 residues. The CDR3, as DNA: TGTGCCAGTAGTAACCGGGACAGGGGTATCCACGAGCAGTACTTC. Protein product: CASSNRDRGIHEQYF.

This clonotype was detected once. This sequence joins TRBV28 and TRBJ1-3; 10 bases agree with TRBD1. The V gene end was trimmed by 0 bases and the J gene end by 4 bases; junction bases not matched to a gene: 0. CDR1 is MDHEN, CDR2 SYDVKM, per germline. The CDR3 contains 15 residues. The CDR3 DNA reads as TGTGCCAGCAGTTTATGGACAGGGGGCGGAAACACCATATATTTT. Its translation is CASSLWTGGGNTIYF.

Many counts were recorded for this clonotype. V gene TRBV29-1 combines with J gene TRBJ2-3; 8 bases are a match to TRBD2. There are 15 residues in the CDR3. Trimming at V came to 4 bases and at J to 4 bases, leaving 10 bases not matched to a gene. The germline CDR1 and CDR2 sequences are SQVTM and ANQGSEA. The CDR3 region has the DNA TGCAGCGTTGGGGGACTAGTTGGGGCGGCAGATACGCAGTATTTT. Translating gives CSVGGLVGAADTQYF.

This clonotype was counted many times. This rearrangement joins TRBV5-4 to TRBJ2-1, with D possibly being TRBD2 (6 bases). This CDR3 is 12 amino acids long. V lost 4 bases, J lost 10 bases, and 12 bases lay in between. Germline-derived CDR1 and CDR2 are SGHNT and YYREEE (reference sequence). The CDR3 sequence is CASSPGGVEQFF. DNA of the CDR3: TGTGCCAGCAGCCCGGGCGGGGTAGAGCAGTTCTTC.

A note on this clonotype: Germline is not matched at one junction end, which may reflect a read error. This chain connects TRBV4-3 to TRBJ2-2; 7 positions agree with TRBD1. The CDR3 sequence is 16 residues long. Germline V lookup: CDR1 LGHNA, CDR2 YSLEER. The CDR3 sequence: CASSPTGTANTVELFF. CDR3 bases: TGCGCCAGCAGCCCGACGGGGACAGCTAACACCGTGGAGCTGTTTTTT.

This clonotype was detected ten times or more. The chain joins TRBV4-3 to TRBJ2-5, with TRBD2 as a possible D gene (6 bases). This CDR3 region has 15 residues. Per the germline V gene, CDR1 is LGHNA and CDR2 is YSLEER. Trimming stripped 2 bases from V and 5 bases from J, with 15 bases between. For the CDR3, the DNA is TGCGCCAGCAGCCAAAAGGGAGGTCGGGATGAGACCCAGTACTTC. Its translation is CASSQKGGRDETQYF.

This clonotype was counted at least ten times. The chain employs TRBV28 and TRBJ2-2; 8 nucleotides agree with TRBD2. The germline gives CDR1 MDHEN, CDR2 SYDVKM. CDR3 length: 16 amino acids. Unmatched junction bases numbered 7, after V lost 3 bases and J lost 4 bases. CDR3 DNA: TGTGCCAGCAGTTTCGGGGGGGCCCCGGTCACCGGGGAGCTGTTTTTT. Translated: CASSFGGAPVTGELFF.

The gene calls are TRBV12-3 or TRBV12-4 and TRBJ1-1; D is ambiguous. V shed 7 bases and J shed 4 bases, with 13 bases lying between them. The CDR3 contains 13 residues. The CDR3 loop is CASILGGGTEAFF. CDR3 in DNA: TGTGCCAGCATTCTAGGTGGAGGCACTGAAGCTTTCTTT.

This clonotype was detected many times. The V and J genes are TRBV20-1 and TRBJ1-4; D is uncertain. This CDR3 region has 10 residues. V lost 5 bases, J lost 8 bases, and 6 bases lay in between. The germline V gene has CDR1 DFQATT and CDR2 SNEGSKA (reference sequence). For the CDR3, the DNA is TGCAGTGCTCCTAGGGAAAAACTGTTTTTT. It specifies CSAPREKLFF.

In the case of this clonotype: A much more abundant neighbour one base away suggests this may be a read error. This chain connects TRBV6-2 or TRBV6-3 to TRBJ2-2; 7 bases are shared with TRBD1. The CDR3 loop spans 16 amino acids. Germline lookup yields CDR1 MNHEY and CDR2 SVGEGT. The CDR3 region is CASRTHGTENTGVLFF. CDR3 nucleotides: TGTGCCAGCAGAACCCACGGGACAGAGAACACCGGGGTGCTGTTTTTT.

In this sample, this clonotype turned up many times. This chain links TRBV10-2 with TRBJ1-4; D is uncertain. The CDR3 has 14 amino acids. Germline V lookup: CDR1 WSHSY, CDR2 SAAADI. Trimming took off 8 bases at V and 0 bases at J, with 10 bases between the two ends. CDR3 sequence: CASATDATNEKLFF. In DNA, the CDR3 is TGCGCCAGCGCCACAGACGCAACTAATGAAAAACTGTTTTTT.

In this sample, this clonotype turned up a few times. The chain recombines TRBV7-9 with TRBJ1-1; 10 nucleotides match TRBD1. Germline trimming cut 4 bases from V and 8 bases from J; bases unmatched to any gene: 13. CDR3 length equals 16 residues. Germline loops: CDR1 SEHNR, CDR2 FQNEAQ (reference sequence). The CDR3 loop is CASSSDYTGTGEEAFF. CDR3 DNA sequence: TGTGCCAGCAGCTCAGACTATACCGGGACAGGGGAAGAAGCTTTCTTT.

There are many counts of this clonotype. The junction departs from the called germline gene at one end, perhaps through a read error. The chain has TRBV28 and TRBJ1-1; perhaps TRBD1 as D (6 bases). CDR1 is MDHEN and CDR2 is SYDVKM in the germline V gene. This CDR3 has 14 residues. CDR3 region: CASSPRGRDTEAFF. As DNA, the CDR3 is TGTGCCAGCAGTCCCAGGGGCCGGGACACTGAAGCCTTCTTT.

This clonotype has more than one count but fewer than ten. This rearrangement joins TRBV4-3 to TRBJ2-5, with D possibly matching TRBD2 (6 bases). This CDR3 spans 15 amino acids. Trimming stripped 4 bases from V and 5 bases from J, with 17 bases between. Germline-derived CDR1 and CDR2 are LGHNA and YSLEER. For the CDR3, the DNA is TGCGCCAGCAGCCCGGGTCTGGGGGAGGCCGAGACCCAGTACTTC. Encoded protein: CASSPGLGEAETQYF.

Many counts were recorded for this clonotype. CDR3 residues: CASSVGRSYQPQHF. The CDR3 DNA follows: TGTGCCAGCAGTGTGGGCCGGTCCTATCAGCCCCAGCATTTT. The chain uses TRBV7-2 and TRBJ1-5; no definite D call. Trimming left V 6 bases short and J 5 bases short, with 14 bases between. Germline CDR1 SGHTA, CDR2 FQGNSA. The CDR3 covers 14 residues.

This clonotype has a count of ten or more. CDR3 residues: CSAGYRLNTEAFF. CDR3 DNA sequence: TGCAGTGCTGGTTACAGGTTGAACACTGAAGCTTTCTTT. This chain uses TRBV20-1 with TRBJ1-1; D might be TRBD1 (5 bases). Trimming cost V 5 bases and J 0 bases, with 10 bases left between them. This CDR3 spans 13 amino acids. Germline V gene data show CDR1 as DFQATT and CDR2 as SNEGSKA (reference sequence).

This clonotype was picked up many times. The V and J genes are TRBV28 and TRBJ2-7, with D tentatively TRBD2 (6 bases). The CDR3 spans 15 residues. Looked up from germline, CDR1 is MDHEN and CDR2 is SYDVKM. Deletions cut 4 bases from V and 4 bases from J, with 17 bases between. CDR3 loop: CASSSPRDSFYEQYF. The CDR3 region has the DNA TGTGCCAGCAGTTCCCCCCGGGACTCATTTTACGAGCAGTACTTC.

This chain uses TRBV27 with TRBJ2-3; D not resolved. CDR1 MNHEY and CDR2 SMNVEV come from the germline V gene (reference sequence). CDR3 length: 13 residues. V gave up 3 bases and J gave up 5 bases, with 9 bases separating them. The CDR3 spells CASSLGLRDTQYF. CDR3 bases: TGTGCCAGCAGTTTGGGGTTGAGAGATACGCAGTATTTT.

This clonotype was counted at least ten times. V is TRBV14 and J is TRBJ1-1; unclear D gene. Germline V lookup: CDR1 SGHDN, CDR2 FVKESK. The CDR3 length is 13 residues. V lost 4 bases to trimming and J lost 2 bases, with 8 bases between them. The CDR3 spells CASSRAFNTEAFF. The CDR3 bases are TGTGCCAGCAGCCGGGCCTTTAACACTGAAGCTTTCTTT.

This clonotype was picked up a small number of times. V gene TRBV9 combines with J gene TRBJ2-5; TRBD2 agrees at 9 bases. J gave up 1 base and V 2 bases, and 6 bases lay outside the gene matches. Germline CDR1 reads SGDLS; CDR2 reads YYNGEE. The CDR3 totals 16 residues. The CDR3 reads CASSVDGLASQETQYF. The CDR3 DNA follows: TGTGCCAGCAGCGTCGACGGACTAGCGAGCCAAGAGACCCAGTACTTC.